The subject of this entry is one TCR beta chain. Its matching antigen is unknown. This table comes from immunoSEQ multiplex PCR, and its TCRdb copy is limited to in-frame clones, with some not included. The sample lists approximately 84,000 clones, 75% to 85% seen once, with more than 5% in the top ten. Documented time point: week 47, end of study. What each vaccine dose contained was 300 ug of mutant IDH1 20-mer peptide, accompanied by topical imiquimod. The entry originates in a study of a mutant IDH1 vaccine in newly diagnosed glioma. On the study more broadly: Initiation of the vaccine course occurred 4-6 weeks after radiotherapy alone, or alongside temozolomide cycles.

Trimming removed 6 bases at V and 5 bases at J, with 14 bases between. The CDR3 runs to 15 residues. The germline CDR1 and CDR2 sequences are KGHSH and LQKENI. The clonotype was recovered from a man aged 40-55 years with glioma. The chain links TRBV18 to TRBJ1-6, with D unresolved. Sequences were derived from PBMCs, sampled from a glioma patient whose treatment included an IDH1 peptide vaccine. CDR3 sequence: CASSLTGGNNSPLHF. In DNA form, the CDR3 reads TGTGCCAGCTCCCTCACCGGAGGTAATAATTCACCCCTCCACTTT.